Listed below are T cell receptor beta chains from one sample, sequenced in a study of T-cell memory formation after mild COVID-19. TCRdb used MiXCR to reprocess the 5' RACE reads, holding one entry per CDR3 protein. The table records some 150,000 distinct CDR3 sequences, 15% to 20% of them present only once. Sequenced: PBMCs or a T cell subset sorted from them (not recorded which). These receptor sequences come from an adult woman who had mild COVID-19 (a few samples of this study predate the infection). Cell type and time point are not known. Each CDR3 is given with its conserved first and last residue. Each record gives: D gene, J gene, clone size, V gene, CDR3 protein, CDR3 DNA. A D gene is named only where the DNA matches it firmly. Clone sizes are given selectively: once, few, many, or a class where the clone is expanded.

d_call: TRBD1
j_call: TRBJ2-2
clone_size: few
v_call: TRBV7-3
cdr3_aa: CASSFPARGPITGELFF
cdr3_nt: TGTGCCAGCAGCTTTCCCGCCAGGGGGCCAATCACCGGGGAGCTGTTTTTT

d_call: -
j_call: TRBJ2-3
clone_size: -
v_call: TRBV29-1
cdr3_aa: CSVELDRFGDTQYF
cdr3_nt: TGCAGCGTTGAATTAGACAGGTTCGGGGATACGCAGTATTTT

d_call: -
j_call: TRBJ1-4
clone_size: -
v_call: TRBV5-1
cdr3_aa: CASSFDSPKGEKLFF
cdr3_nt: TGCGCCAGCAGCTTTGACTCGCCAAAGGGTGAAAAACTGTTTTTT

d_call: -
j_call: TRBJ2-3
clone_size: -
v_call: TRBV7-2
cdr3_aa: CASSQGLIATQYF
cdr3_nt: TGTGCCAGCAGCCAAGGACTAATCGCTACGCAGTATTTT

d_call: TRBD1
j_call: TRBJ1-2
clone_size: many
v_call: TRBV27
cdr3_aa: CASSPRTGTVGTF
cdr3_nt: TGTGCCAGCAGTCCCAGGACAGGGACCGTAGGCACCTTC

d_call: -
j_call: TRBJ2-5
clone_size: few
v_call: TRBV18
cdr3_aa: CASSRNEETQYF
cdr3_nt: TGTGCCAGCTCCCGAAATGAAGAGACCCAGTACTTC

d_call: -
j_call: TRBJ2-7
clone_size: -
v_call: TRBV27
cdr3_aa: CASSYPGQAYEQYF
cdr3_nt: TGTGCCAGCAGTTACCCAGGACAAGCCTACGAGCAGTACTTC

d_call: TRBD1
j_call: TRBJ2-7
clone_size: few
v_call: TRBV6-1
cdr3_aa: CASSWYRGNEQYF
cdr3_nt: TGTGCCAGCTCCTGGTACAGGGGAAACGAGCAGTACTTC

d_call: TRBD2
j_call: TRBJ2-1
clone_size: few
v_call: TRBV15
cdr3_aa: CATSRGEGAGNEQFF
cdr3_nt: TGTGCCACCAGCAGAGGGGAGGGAGCGGGAAATGAGCAGTTCTTC

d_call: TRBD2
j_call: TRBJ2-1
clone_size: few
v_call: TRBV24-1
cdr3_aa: CATSDSRPSGTHNEQFF
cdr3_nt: TGTGCCACCAGTGATTCGCGCCCCAGCGGGACCCACAATGAGCAGTTCTTC

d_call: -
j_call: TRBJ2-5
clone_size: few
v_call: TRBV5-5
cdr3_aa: CASSRPGNQETQYF
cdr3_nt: TGTGCCAGCAGCCGCCCTGGAAACCAAGAGACCCAGTACTTC

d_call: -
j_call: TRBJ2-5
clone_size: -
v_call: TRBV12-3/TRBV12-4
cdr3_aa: CASSPRTTGTQYF
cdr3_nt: TGTGCCAGCAGCCCGAGGACCACAGGGACCCAGTACTTC

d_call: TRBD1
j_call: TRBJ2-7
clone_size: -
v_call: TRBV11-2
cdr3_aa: CASSPRDRNGEQYF
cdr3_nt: TGTGCCAGCAGCCCTAGGGACAGAAACGGCGAGCAGTACTTC

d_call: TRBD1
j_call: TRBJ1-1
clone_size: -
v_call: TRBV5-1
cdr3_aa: CASSLPTGSGTEAFF
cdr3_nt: TGCGCCAGCAGCTTGCCGACAGGGTCGGGGACTGAAGCTTTCTTT

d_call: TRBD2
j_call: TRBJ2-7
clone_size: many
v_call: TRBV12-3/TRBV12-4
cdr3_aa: CASSPGLAGGYEQYF
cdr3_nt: TGTGCCAGCAGTCCGGGACTAGCGGGCGGCTACGAGCAGTACTTC

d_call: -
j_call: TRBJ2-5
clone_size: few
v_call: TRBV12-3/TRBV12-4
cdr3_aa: CASSPSPGGRQETQYF
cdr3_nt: TGTGCCAGCAGTCCCTCTCCAGGGGGGCGGCAAGAGACCCAGTACTTC

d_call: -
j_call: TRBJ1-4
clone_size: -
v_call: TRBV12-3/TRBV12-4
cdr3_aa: CASSPQGKGRKLFF
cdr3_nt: TGTGCCAGCAGTCCTCAGGGTAAAGGGCGAAAACTGTTTTTT

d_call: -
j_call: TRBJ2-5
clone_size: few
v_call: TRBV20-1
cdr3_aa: CSSSRPFSQETQYF
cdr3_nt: TGCAGTTCTAGTCGTCCGTTTTCCCAAGAGACCCAGTACTTC

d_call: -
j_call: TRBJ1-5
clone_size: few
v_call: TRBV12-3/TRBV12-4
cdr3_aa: CASSHRQVYQPQHF
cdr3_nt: TGTGCCAGCAGTCACAGACAGGTCTATCAGCCCCAGCATTTT

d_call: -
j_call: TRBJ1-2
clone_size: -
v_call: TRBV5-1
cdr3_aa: CASSFSRIQQGYGYTF
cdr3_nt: TGCGCCAGCAGCTTTTCCCGAATCCAGCAGGGCTACGGCTACACCTTC

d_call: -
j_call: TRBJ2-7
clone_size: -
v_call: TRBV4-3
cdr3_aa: CASSQDNGAYEQYF
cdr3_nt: TGCGCCAGCAGCCAAGATAACGGAGCCTACGAGCAGTACTTC

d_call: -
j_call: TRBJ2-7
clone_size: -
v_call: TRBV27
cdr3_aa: CASRSREGYEQYF
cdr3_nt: TGTGCCAGCCGAAGCAGGGAAGGCTACGAGCAGTACTTC

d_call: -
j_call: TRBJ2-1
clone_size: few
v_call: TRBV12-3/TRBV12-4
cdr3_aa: CASSLGGASVGNEQFF
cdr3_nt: TGTGCCAGCAGTTTGGGGGGGGCCTCGGTAGGCAATGAGCAGTTCTTC

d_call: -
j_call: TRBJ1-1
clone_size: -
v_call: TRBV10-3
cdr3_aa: CAARTDKNTEAFF
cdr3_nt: TGTGCCGCCCGGACGGATAAGAACACTGAAGCTTTCTTT

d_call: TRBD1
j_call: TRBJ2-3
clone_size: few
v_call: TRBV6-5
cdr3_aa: CASSSLSAGGRGDTQYF
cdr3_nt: TGTGCCAGCAGTTCTCTCTCGGCAGGGGGCCGTGGAGATACGCAGTATTTT

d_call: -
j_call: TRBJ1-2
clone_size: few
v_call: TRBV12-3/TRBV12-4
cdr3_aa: CASSLSSNYGYTF
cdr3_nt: TGTGCCAGCAGTTTGTCGTCTAACTATGGCTACACCTTC

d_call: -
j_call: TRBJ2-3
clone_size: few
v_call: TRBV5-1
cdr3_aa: CASTGPSTDTQYF
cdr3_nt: TGCGCCAGCACGGGGCCTAGCACAGATACGCAGTATTTT

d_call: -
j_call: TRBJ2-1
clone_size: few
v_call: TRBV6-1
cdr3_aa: CASSGGPPRNEQFF
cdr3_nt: TGTGCCAGCAGTGGGGGGCCCCCGCGCAATGAGCAGTTCTTC

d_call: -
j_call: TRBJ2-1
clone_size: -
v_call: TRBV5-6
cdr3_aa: CASSFAGGPGNEQFF
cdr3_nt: TGTGCCAGCAGCTTCGCAGGGGGGCCGGGTAATGAGCAGTTCTTC

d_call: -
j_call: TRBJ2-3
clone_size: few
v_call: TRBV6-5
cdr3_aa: CASSSRNRATDTQYF
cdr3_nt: TGTGCCAGCAGTTCCCGGAACAGGGCCACAGATACGCAGTATTTT

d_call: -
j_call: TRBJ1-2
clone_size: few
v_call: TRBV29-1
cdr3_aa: CSVRWRAQVTYGYTF
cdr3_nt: TGCAGCGTCCGGTGGAGGGCACAGGTTACCTATGGCTACACCTTC

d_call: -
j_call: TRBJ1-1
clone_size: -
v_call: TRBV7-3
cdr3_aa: CASSSRGQFEAFF
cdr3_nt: TGTGCCAGCAGCTCCCGGGGGCAGTTTGAAGCTTTCTTT

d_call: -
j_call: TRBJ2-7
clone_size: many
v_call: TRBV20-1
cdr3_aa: CSALNRDRAYEQYF
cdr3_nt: TGCAGTGCACTCAACCGGGACCGCGCCTACGAGCAGTACTTC

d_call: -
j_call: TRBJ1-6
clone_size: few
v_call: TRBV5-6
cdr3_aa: CASSSDWGKGRSPLHF
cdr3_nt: TGTGCCAGCAGCAGCGACTGGGGAAAAGGGCGTTCACCCCTCCACTTT

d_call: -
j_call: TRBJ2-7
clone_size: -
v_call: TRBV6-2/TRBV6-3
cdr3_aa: CASSRPTGEQYF
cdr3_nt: TGTGCCAGCAGTCGGCCGACGGGAGAGCAGTACTTC

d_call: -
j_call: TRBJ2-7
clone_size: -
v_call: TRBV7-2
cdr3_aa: CASSFRFEQYF
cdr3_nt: TGTGCCAGCAGCTTCCGGTTCGAGCAGTACTTC

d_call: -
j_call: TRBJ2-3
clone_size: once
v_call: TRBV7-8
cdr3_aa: CASSLREADTQYF
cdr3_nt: TGTGCCAGCAGCTTAAGAGAAGCGGATACGCAGTATTTT

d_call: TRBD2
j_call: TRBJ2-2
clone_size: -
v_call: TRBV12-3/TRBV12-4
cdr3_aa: CASRRTSVTGELFF
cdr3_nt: TGTGCCAGCAGAAGGACTAGCGTAACCGGGGAGCTGTTTTTT

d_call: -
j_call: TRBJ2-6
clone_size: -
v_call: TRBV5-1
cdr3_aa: CASSLAGDPGANVLTF
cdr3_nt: TGCGCCAGCAGCTTGGCCGGGGACCCTGGGGCCAACGTCCTGACTTTC

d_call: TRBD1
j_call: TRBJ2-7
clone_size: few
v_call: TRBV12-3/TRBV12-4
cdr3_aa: CASSPPDRIGEQYF
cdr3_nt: TGTGCCAGCAGCCCCCCGGACAGGATTGGCGAGCAGTACTTC

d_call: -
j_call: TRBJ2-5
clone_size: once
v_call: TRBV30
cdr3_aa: CACAGWETQYF
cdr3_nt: TGTGCCTGCGCGGGGTGGGAGACCCAGTACTTC

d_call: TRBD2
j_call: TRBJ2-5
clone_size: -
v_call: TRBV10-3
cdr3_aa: CAISPWTSGGAKETQYF
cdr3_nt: TGTGCCATCAGCCCCTGGACTAGCGGGGGGGCCAAAGAGACCCAGTACTTC

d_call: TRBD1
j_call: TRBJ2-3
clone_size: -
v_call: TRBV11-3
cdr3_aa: CASSRQGMAPDTQYF
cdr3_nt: TGTGCCAGCAGCCGACAGGGGATGGCTCCAGATACGCAGTATTTT

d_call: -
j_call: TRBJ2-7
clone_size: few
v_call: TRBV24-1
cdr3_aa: CATSDTTGYEQYF
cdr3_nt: TGTGCCACCAGTGATACTACAGGCTACGAGCAGTACTTC

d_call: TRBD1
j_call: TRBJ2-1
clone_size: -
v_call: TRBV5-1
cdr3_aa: CASSVRSGQSNNEQFF
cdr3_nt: TGCGCCAGCTCGGTAAGGTCGGGACAGTCTAACAATGAGCAGTTCTTC

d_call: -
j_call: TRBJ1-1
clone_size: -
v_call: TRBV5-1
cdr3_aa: CASSLAGANRNTEAFF
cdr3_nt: TGCGCCAGCAGCTTGGCCGGGGCCAACAGGAACACTGAAGCTTTCTTT

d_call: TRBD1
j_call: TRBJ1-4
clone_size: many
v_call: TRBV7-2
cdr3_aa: CASSLVGQGASNEKLFF
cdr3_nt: TGTGCCAGCAGCTTAGTGGGACAGGGGGCGAGTAATGAAAAACTGTTTTTT

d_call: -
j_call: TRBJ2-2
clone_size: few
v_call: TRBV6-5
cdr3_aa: CASSYLQNTGELFF
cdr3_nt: TGTGCCAGCAGTTATTTACAGAACACCGGGGAGCTGTTTTTT

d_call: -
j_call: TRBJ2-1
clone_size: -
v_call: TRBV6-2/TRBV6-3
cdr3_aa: CASSYSTRGRGRLEGPYNEQFF
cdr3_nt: TGTGCCAGCAGTTACAGTACCCGGGGGCGGGGTAGGCTGGAGGGCCCCTACAATGAGCAGTTCTTC

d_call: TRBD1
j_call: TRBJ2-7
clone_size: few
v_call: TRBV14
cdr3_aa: CASSQVQGTSRYF
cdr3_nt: TGTGCCAGCAGCCAGGTACAGGGGACCTCTAGGTACTTC

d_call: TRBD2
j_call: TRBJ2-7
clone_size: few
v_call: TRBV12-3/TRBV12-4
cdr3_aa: CASSLTSGRLYEQYF
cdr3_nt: TGTGCCAGCAGTTTGACTAGCGGGCGCCTCTACGAGCAGTACTTC

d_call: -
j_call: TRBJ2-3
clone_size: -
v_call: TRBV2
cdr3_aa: CASSELSSTDTQYF
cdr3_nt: TGTGCCAGCAGCGAGCTCTCTAGCACAGATACGCAGTATTTT